A selection of T cell receptor beta chains follows, all from one sample in a study of T-cell reconstitution after alpha-beta-depleted transplantation in children. TCRdb recomputed calls from the PCR reads with MiXCR, one row per CDR3 protein. The table has 490,000 or so distinct CDR3 sequences, approximately 12% seen once. The sequenced sample was PBMCs from the stem cell graft donor, obtained from the stem cell graft. These TCRs come from a human donor who donated a stem cell graft to a child with combined immunodeficiency. CDR3s include the opening cysteine and the closing phenylalanine or tryptophan. D genes are given only for firm matches. Some rows have no size entry. The others give once, few or many, or a class for an expanded clone.

V,J,D,size,CDR3,DNA
TRBV18,TRBJ1-2,.,.,CASSPGLEGYTF,TGTGCCAGCTCACCGGGATTGGAGGGCTACACCTTC
TRBV25-1,TRBJ1-3,.,.,CASSASGSGNTIYF,TGTGCCAGCAGTGCCTCAGGCTCTGGAAACACCATATATTTT
TRBV4-2,TRBJ2-2,TRBD2,many,CASSPGTSGVTGELFF,TGTGCCAGCAGCCCGGGGACTAGCGGAGTCACCGGGGAGCTGTTTTTT
TRBV7-2,TRBJ1-3,TRBD1,.,CASSPRTGKGGNTIYF,TGTGCCAGCAGCCCCCGGACAGGGAAGGGTGGAAACACCATATATTTT
TRBV20-1,TRBJ1-1,.,.,CSASSGLPFDRSNTEAFF,TGCAGTGCTAGTTCCGGCCTCCCGTTCGACAGATCGAACACTGAAGCTTTCTTT
TRBV20-1,TRBJ2-1,.,.,CSAADRSGLSYNEQFF,TGCAGTGCAGCCGACCGTAGCGGATTGTCCTACAATGAGCAGTTCTTC
TRBV29-1,TRBJ2-7,.,many,CSVGGLRHEQYF,TGCAGCGTTGGGGGGCTTCGGCACGAGCAGTACTTC
TRBV7-8,TRBJ2-7,.,few,CASSSKSSRIDEQYF,TGTGCCAGCAGCTCTAAAAGCTCTAGAATCGACGAGCAGTACTTC
TRBV5-1,TRBJ2-1,TRBD2,.,CATSGGANNEQFF,TGCGCCACCAGCGGGGGGGCAAACAATGAGCAGTTCTTC
TRBV6-7,TRBJ1-1,TRBD1,.,CASSKQGPEIYEAFF,TGTGCCAGCAGTAAACAGGGGCCAGAAATCTATGAAGCTTTCTTT
TRBV25-1,TRBJ2-1,.,.,CASTVTGSYNEQFF,TGTGCCAGCACTGTGACAGGTTCCTACAATGAGCAGTTCTTC
TRBV20-1,TRBJ2-3,TRBD2,.,CSARGILAGGDTQYF,TGCAGTGCTAGAGGTATACTAGCGGGTGGAGATACGCAGTATTTT
TRBV3-1,TRBJ2-7,.,few,CASSQDSSGGEQYF,TGTGCCAGCAGCCAAGACAGTTCGGGTGGCGAGCAGTACTTC
TRBV2,TRBJ1-2,.,few,CASSEDVSYGYTF,TGTGCCAGCAGTGAGGACGTTAGCTATGGCTACACCTTC
TRBV6-1,TRBJ2-2,TRBD2,.,CASTLGLGGTGELFF,TGTGCCAGCACCCTAGGACTAGGCGGCACCGGGGAGCTGTTTTTT
TRBV5-1,TRBJ2-1,TRBD2,many,CASRLLAGVSYNEQFF,TGCGCCAGCAGGCTACTAGCGGGGGTCTCCTACAATGAGCAGTTCTTC
TRBV6-5,TRBJ1-4,TRBD1,few,CASSYPGQGEGEKLFF,TGTGCCAGCAGTTACCCAGGACAGGGGGAAGGTGAAAAACTGTTTTTT
TRBV5-1,TRBJ2-5,TRBD2,.,CASSSDGLAGIDTQYF,TGCGCCAGCAGCTCGGACGGACTAGCGGGTATAGACACCCAGTACTTC
TRBV20-1,TRBJ2-7,TRBD1,.,CSTRQGGDEQYF,TGCAGTACCCGACAGGGTGGGGACGAGCAGTACTTC
TRBV20-1,TRBJ2-3,.,few,CSARDTQGISTDTQYF,TGCAGTGCTAGAGATACGCAGGGAATCAGCACAGATACGCAGTATTTT
TRBV20-1,TRBJ2-5,.,many,CSASLLWETQYF,TGCAGTGCTAGCCTCCTGTGGGAGACCCAGTACTTC
TRBV20-1,TRBJ2-5,.,.,CSARPYGRGETQYF,TGCAGTGCTAGACCGTATGGGAGAGGAGAGACCCAGTACTTC
TRBV5-5,TRBJ2-7,.,many,CASSWAGSYEQYF,TGTGCCAGCAGCTGGGCGGGGTCCTACGAGCAGTACTTC
TRBV13,TRBJ2-7,TRBD1,.,CASSTGTGEPYEQYF,TGTGCCAGCAGCACGGGGACAGGCGAACCCTACGAGCAGTACTTC
TRBV4-1,TRBJ1-1,.,few,CASSQVDPYTEAFF,TGCGCCAGCAGCCAAGTAGACCCCTACACTGAAGCTTTCTTT
TRBV29-1,TRBJ1-2,.,.,CSVVGGVEGYTF,TGCAGCGTTGTGGGGGGGGTAGAAGGCTACACCTTC
TRBV7-2,TRBJ2-1,TRBD2,.,CASSLGGRGLAFF,TGTGCCAGCAGCTTAGGGGGGCGAGGACTAGCGTTCTTC